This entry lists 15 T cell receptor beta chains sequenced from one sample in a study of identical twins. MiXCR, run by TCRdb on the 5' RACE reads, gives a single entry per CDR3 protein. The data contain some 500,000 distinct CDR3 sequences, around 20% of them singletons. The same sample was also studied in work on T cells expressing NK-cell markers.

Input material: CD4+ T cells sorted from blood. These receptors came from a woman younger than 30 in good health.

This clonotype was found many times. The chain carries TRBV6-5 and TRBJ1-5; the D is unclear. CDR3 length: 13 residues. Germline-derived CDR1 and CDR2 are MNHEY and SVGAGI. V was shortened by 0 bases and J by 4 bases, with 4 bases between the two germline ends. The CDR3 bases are TGTGCCAGCAGTTACTCCCCTAATCAGCCCCAGCATTTT. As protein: CASSYSPNQPQHF.

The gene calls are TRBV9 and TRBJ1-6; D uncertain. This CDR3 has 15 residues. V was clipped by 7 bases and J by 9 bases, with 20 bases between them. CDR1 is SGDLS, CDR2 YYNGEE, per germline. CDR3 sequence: CASATGSSPSSPLHF. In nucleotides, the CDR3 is TGTGCCAGCGCCACCGGCTCGAGCCCTTCTTCACCCCTCCACTTT.

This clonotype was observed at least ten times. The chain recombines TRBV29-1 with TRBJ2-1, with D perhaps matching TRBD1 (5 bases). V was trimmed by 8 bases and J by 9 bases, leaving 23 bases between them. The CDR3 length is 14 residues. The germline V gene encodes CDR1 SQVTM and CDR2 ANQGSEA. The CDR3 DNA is TGCAGCCCCGTCACCGTTGATGCTGGGGCTGAGCAGTTCTTC. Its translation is CSPVTVDAGAEQFF.

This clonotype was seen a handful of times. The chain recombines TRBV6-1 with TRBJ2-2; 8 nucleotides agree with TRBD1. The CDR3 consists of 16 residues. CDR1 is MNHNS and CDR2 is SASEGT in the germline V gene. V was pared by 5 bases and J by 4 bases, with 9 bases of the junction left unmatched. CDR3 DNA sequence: TGTGCCAGCAGTCCTAGACCGGGACAGGCCACCGGGGAGCTGTTTTTT. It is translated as CASSPRPGQATGELFF.

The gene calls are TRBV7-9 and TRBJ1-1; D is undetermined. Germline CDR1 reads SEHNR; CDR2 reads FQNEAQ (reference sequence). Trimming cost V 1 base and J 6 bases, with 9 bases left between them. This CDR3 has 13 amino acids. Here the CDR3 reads CASSLGEWAEAFF. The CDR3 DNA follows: TGTGCCAGCAGCTTAGGGGAGTGGGCTGAAGCTTTCTTT. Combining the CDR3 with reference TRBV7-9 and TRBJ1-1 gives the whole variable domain DTGVSQNPRHKITKRGQNVTFRCDPISEHNRLYWYRQTLGQGPEFLTYFQNEAQLEKSRLLSDRFSAERPKGSFSTLEIQRTEQGDSAMYLCASSLGEWAEAFFGQGTRLTVV.

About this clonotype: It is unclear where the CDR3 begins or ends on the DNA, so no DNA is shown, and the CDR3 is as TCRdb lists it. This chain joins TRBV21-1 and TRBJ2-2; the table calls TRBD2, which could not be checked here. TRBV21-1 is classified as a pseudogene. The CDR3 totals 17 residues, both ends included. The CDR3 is CASTRGRLAGTPGSCFF.

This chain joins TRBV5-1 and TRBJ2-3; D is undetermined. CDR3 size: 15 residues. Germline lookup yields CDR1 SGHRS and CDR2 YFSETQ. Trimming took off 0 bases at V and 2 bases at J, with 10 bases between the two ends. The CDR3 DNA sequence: TGCGCCAGCAGCTTGGTGACGTCCCCCACAGATACGCAGTATTTT. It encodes CASSLVTSPTDTQYF.

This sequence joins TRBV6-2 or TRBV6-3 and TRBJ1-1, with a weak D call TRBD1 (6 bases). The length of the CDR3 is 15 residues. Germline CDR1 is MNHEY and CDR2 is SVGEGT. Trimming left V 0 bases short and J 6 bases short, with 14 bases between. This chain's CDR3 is CASSYSQGWGPEAFF. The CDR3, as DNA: TGTGCCAGCAGTTACTCACAGGGCTGGGGCCCTGAAGCTTTCTTT.

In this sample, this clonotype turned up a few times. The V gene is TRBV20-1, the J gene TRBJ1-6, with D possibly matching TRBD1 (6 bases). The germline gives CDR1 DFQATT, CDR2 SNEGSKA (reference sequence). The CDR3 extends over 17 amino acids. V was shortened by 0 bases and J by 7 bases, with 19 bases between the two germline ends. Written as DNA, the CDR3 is TGCAGTGCTAGAGACATCGGAGGGGGAGTCGGGAATTCACCCCTCCACTTT. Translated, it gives CSARDIGGGVGNSPLHF.

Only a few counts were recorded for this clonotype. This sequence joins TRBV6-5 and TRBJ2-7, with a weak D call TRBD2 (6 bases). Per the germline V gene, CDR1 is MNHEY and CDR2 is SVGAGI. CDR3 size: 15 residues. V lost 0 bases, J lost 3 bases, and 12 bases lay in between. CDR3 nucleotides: TGTGCCAGCAGTTACTCGAACGGAGGGGTCTACGAGCAGTACTTC. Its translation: CASSYSNGGVYEQYF.

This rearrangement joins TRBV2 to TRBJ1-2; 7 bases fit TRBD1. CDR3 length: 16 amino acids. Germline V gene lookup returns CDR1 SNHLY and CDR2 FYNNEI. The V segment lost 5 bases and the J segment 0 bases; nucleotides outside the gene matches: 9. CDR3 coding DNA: TGTGCCAGCAGTCCGGGTTGGGGACAGACTAACTATGGCTACACCTTC. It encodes CASSPGWGQTNYGYTF.

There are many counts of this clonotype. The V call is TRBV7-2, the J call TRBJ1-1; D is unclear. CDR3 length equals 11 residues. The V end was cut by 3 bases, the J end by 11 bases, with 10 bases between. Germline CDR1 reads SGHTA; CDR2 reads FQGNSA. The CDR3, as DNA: TGTGCCAGCAGCTTCTACCAAGCGGCTTTCTTT. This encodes CASSFYQAAFF.

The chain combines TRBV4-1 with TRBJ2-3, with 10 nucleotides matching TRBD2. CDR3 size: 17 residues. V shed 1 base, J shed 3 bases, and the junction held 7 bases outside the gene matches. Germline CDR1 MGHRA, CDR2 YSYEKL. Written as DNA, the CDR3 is TGCGCCAGCAGCCAAGGAGGAGCGGGGGGGGGGACAGATACGCAGTATTTT. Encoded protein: CASSQGGAGGGTDTQYF.

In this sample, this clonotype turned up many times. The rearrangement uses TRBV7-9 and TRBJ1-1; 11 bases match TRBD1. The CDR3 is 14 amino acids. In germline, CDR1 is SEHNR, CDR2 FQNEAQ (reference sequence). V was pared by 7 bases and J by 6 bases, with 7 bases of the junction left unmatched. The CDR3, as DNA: TGTGCCAGCACTCTCGGACAGGGGGCCCCTGAAGCTTTCTTT. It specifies CASTLGQGAPEAFF.

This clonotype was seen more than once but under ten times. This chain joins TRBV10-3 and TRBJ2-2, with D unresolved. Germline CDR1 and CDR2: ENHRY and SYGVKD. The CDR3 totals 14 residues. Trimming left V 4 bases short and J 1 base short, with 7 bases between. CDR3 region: CAISVSGNTGELFF. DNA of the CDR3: TGTGCCATCAGTGTGTCAGGGAACACCGGGGAGCTGTTTTTT.